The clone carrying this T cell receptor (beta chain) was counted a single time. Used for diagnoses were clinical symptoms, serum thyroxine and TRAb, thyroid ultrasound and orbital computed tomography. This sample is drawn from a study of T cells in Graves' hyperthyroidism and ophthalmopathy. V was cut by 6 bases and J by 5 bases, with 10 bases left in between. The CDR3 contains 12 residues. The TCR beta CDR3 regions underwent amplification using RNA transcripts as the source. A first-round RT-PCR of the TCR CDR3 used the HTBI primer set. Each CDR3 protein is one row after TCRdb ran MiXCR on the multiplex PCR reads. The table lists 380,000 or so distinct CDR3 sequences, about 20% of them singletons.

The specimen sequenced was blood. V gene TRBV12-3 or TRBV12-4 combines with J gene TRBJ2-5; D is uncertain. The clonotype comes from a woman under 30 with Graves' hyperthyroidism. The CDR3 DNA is TGTGCCAGCAGAAACTTACAGGAGACCCAGTACTTC. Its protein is CASRNLQETQYF.